A selection of T cell receptor beta chains follows, all from one sample in a study of radiation and T cells in renal cell carcinoma. Profiling relied on immunoSEQ multiplex PCR, and the TCRdb table lists in-frame clones only, not all of them. Counted here are about 8,100 clones, roughly 66% occurring once; the ten biggest clones make up over 20%. The material sequenced was tumor tissue, taken from a patient whose treatment was nephrectomy without radiotherapy. These receptors all come from a man in his sixties with renal cell carcinoma. Each CDR3 is given with its conserved first and last residue. The D gene is left open where the match is weak. Clone size is stated in some rows and not others, as once, few, many or a class when expanded.

clone_size: -; v_call: TRBV18; j_call: TRBJ2-7; d_call: -; cdr3_aa: CASSYDRYEQYF; cdr3_nt: TGTGCCAGCTCCTACGACCGATACGAGCAGTACTTC
clone_size: -; v_call: TRBV4-2; j_call: TRBJ2-7; d_call: TRBD1; cdr3_aa: CASSPGQVLSYEQYF; cdr3_nt: TGTGCCAGCAGCCCTGGACAGGTCCTCTCCTACGAGCAGTACTTC
clone_size: -; v_call: TRBV7-3; j_call: TRBJ1-6; d_call: -; cdr3_aa: CASSLQGANSPLHF; cdr3_nt: TGTGCCAGCAGCCTACAGGGTGCGAATTCACCCCTCCACTTT
clone_size: -; v_call: TRBV19; j_call: TRBJ1-1; d_call: -; cdr3_aa: CASSIDPGGGEAFF; cdr3_nt: TGTGCCAGTAGTATAGACCCGGGTGGTGGTGAAGCTTTCTTT
clone_size: few; v_call: TRBV9; j_call: TRBJ2-2; d_call: -; cdr3_aa: CASSNWENTGELFF; cdr3_nt: TGTGCCAGCAGCAATTGGGAAAACACCGGGGAGCTGTTTTTT
clone_size: -; v_call: TRBV18; j_call: TRBJ2-6; d_call: -; cdr3_aa: CASSPLGGESSGANVLTF; cdr3_nt: TGTGCCAGCTCACCCCTCGGCGGGGAATCCTCTGGGGCCAACGTCCTGACTTTC
clone_size: -; v_call: TRBV5-1; j_call: TRBJ2-3; d_call: -; cdr3_aa: CASSVEDTQYF; cdr3_nt: TGCGCCAGCAGCGTAGAGGATACGCAGTATTTT
clone_size: -; v_call: TRBV6-4; j_call: TRBJ2-2; d_call: -; cdr3_aa: CASSEQGRELFF; cdr3_nt: TGTGCCAGCAGCGAACAGGGCCGGGAGCTGTTTTTT
clone_size: -; v_call: TRBV7-2; j_call: TRBJ2-1; d_call: -; cdr3_aa: CASSLLGEPYNEQFF; cdr3_nt: TGTGCCAGCAGCTTACTAGGGGAACCCTACAATGAGCAGTTCTTC
clone_size: -; v_call: TRBV5-1; j_call: TRBJ2-6; d_call: -; cdr3_aa: CASSALVSGANVLTF; cdr3_nt: TGCGCCAGCAGCGCCCTAGTGAGTGGGGCCAACGTCCTGACTTTC
clone_size: few; v_call: TRBV7-9; j_call: TRBJ1-1; d_call: -; cdr3_aa: CASNVHGVNTEAFF; cdr3_nt: TGTGCCAGCAACGTGCACGGGGTGAACACTGAAGCTTTCTTT
clone_size: -; v_call: TRBV6-1; j_call: TRBJ1-6; d_call: -; cdr3_aa: CASSEGDGNNSPLHF; cdr3_nt: TGTGCCAGCAGTGAAGGCGACGGAAATAATTCACCCCTCCACTTT
clone_size: -; v_call: TRBV5-1; j_call: TRBJ2-1; d_call: -; cdr3_aa: CASSLGGGYNEQFF; cdr3_nt: TGCGCCAGCAGCTTGGGTGGGGGCTACAATGAGCAGTTCTTC
clone_size: -; v_call: TRBV21-1; j_call: TRBJ2-5; d_call: -; cdr3_aa: CASSKWGCGHIVETQYF; cdr3_nt: TGTGCCAGCAGCAAATGGGGTTGTGGACATATCGTCGAGACCCAGTACTTC
clone_size: -; v_call: TRBV30; j_call: TRBJ1-1; d_call: -; cdr3_aa: CASSIGAFMNTEAFF; cdr3_nt: TGTGCCAGTAGTATAGGGGCCTTCATGAACACTGAAGCTTTCTTT
clone_size: -; v_call: TRBV5-1; j_call: TRBJ1-1; d_call: -; cdr3_aa: CASSPSTGTAEAFF; cdr3_nt: TGCGCCAGCAGCCCCTCCACAGGGACGGCTGAAGCTTTCTTT
clone_size: -; v_call: TRBV28; j_call: TRBJ2-6; d_call: TRBD1; cdr3_aa: CASTPRTGIRQGANVLTF; cdr3_nt: TGTGCCAGCACCCCTAGGACAGGGATCAGGCAGGGGGCCAACGTCCTGACTTTC
clone_size: -; v_call: TRBV5-1; j_call: TRBJ1-1; d_call: TRBD1; cdr3_aa: CASSLGGAGGVQFAAFF; cdr3_nt: TGCGCCAGCAGCTTGGGAGGGGCAGGGGGCGTCCAATTCGCTGCTTTCTTT
clone_size: -; v_call: TRBV5-1; j_call: TRBJ2-2; d_call: -; cdr3_aa: CASSPGPPFAGELFF; cdr3_nt: TGCGCCAGCAGCCCCGGGCCCCCATTCGCCGGGGAGCTGTTTTTT
clone_size: -; v_call: TRBV28; j_call: TRBJ2-5; d_call: TRBD1; cdr3_aa: CASRQGQGAWGTQYF; cdr3_nt: TGTGCCAGCAGGCAAGGACAGGGGGCTTGGGGGACCCAGTACTTC
clone_size: -; v_call: TRBV5-6; j_call: TRBJ2-7; d_call: -; cdr3_aa: CASCLSGYEQYF; cdr3_nt: TGTGCCAGCTGTTTGAGCGGTTACGAGCAGTACTTC
clone_size: -; v_call: TRBV7-9; j_call: TRBJ2-2; d_call: -; cdr3_aa: CASSPQGTNTGELFF; cdr3_nt: TGTGCCAGCAGCCCCCAGGGCACGAACACCGGGGAGCTGTTTTTT